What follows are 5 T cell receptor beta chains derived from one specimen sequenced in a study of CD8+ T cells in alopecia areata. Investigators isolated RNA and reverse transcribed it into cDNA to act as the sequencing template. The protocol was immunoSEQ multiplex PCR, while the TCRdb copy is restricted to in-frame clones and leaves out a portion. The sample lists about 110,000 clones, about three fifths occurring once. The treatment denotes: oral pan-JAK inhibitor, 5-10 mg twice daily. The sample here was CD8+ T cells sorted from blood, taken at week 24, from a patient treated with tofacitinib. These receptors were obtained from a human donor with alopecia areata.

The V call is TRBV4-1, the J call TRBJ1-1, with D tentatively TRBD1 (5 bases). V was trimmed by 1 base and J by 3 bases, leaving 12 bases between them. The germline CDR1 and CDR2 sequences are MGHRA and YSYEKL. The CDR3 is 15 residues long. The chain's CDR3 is CASSQVGGRHTEAFF. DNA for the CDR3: TGCGCCAGCAGCCAAGTTGGGGGTAGACACACTGAAGCTTTCTTT.

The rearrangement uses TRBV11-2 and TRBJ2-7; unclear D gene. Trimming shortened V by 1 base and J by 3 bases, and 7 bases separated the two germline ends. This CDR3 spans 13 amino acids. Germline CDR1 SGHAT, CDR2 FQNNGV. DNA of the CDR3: TGTGCCAGCAGCTTAGCGAGTAACTACGAGCAGTACTTC. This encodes CASSLASNYEQYF.

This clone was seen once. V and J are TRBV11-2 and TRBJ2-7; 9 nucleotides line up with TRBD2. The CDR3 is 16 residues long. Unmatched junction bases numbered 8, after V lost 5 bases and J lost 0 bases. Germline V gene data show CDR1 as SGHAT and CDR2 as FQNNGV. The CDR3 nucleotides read TGTGCCAGCAGCCAAGAGGGAGCGGGGGGCTCCTACGAGCAGTACTTC. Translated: CASSQEGAGGSYEQYF.

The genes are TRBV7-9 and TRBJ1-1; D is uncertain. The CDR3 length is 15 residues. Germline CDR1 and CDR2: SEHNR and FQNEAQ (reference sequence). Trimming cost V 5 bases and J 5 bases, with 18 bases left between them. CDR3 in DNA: TGTGCCAGCAGCCGAAACGATAGGGAGTGGACTGAAGCTTTCTTT. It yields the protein CASSRNDREWTEAFF. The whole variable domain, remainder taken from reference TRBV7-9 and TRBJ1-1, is DTGVSQNPRHKITKRGQNVTFRCDPISEHNRLYWYRQTLGQGPEFLTYFQNEAQLEKSRLLSDRFSAERPKGSFSTLEIQRTEQGDSAMYLCASSRNDREWTEAFFGQGTRLTVV.

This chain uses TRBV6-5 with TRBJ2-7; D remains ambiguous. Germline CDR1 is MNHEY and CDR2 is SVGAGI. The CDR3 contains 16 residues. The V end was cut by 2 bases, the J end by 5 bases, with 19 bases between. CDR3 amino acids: CASSYQAQSLRDEQYF. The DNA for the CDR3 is TGTGCCAGCAGTTACCAAGCACAGTCCCTTAGGGACGAGCAGTACTTC.